The 27 T cell receptor beta chains in this list originate from one sample, sequenced in a study of blood T cell repertoires in COVID-19. Method: immunoSEQ multiplex PCR; TCRdb's copy keeps in-frame clones and lacks some. Among 170,000 or so clones listed, 84% were seen once. Sequencing was carried out using peripheral blood. The receptors derive from a man younger than 35 with active or convalescent COVID-19.

The chain couples TRBV4-2 to TRBJ1-2; D remains unclear. Germline V gene sequence: CDR1 LGHNA, CDR2 YNFKEQ. Trimming left V 0 bases short and J 0 bases short, with 8 bases between. The CDR3 contains 15 residues. CDR3 in amino acids: CASSQDTGTNYGYTF. In DNA form, the CDR3 reads TGTGCCAGCAGCCAAGACACCGGGACTAACTATGGCTACACCTTC.

The CDR3 coding sequence is TGTGCCAGCAGCGTCGGGGAGCTGTTTTTT. The encoded protein is CASSVGELFF. This rearrangement joins TRBV6-5 to TRBJ2-2; D gene uncertain. With 6 bases removed from V and 7 bases from J, the gap between germline ends came to 3 bases. The CDR3 is 10 amino acids. The germline gives CDR1 MNHEY, CDR2 SVGAGI.

The genes are TRBV5-1 and TRBJ2-7; TRBD1 matches at 7 bases. Per germline, CDR1 SGHRS and CDR2 YFSETQ. The J segment lost 3 bases and the V segment lost 0 bases, leaving 3 bases of the junction unmatched. CDR3 length: 14 amino acids. The CDR3 nucleotides are TGCGCCAGCAGCTTGGACGGGACAGTCTACGAGCAGTACTTC. Protein: CASSLDGTVYEQYF. Looking up the rest from reference TRBV5-1 and TRBJ2-7 gives the full variable domain: KAGVTQTPRYLIKTRGQQVTLSCSPISGHRSVSWYQQTPGQGLQFLFEYFSETQRNKGNFPGRFSGRQFSNSRSEMNVSTLELGDSALYLCASSLDGTVYEQYFGPGTRLTVT.

This clone was observed a single time. The chain employs TRBV18 and TRBJ1-1; D perhaps matches TRBD1 (5 bases). The germline CDR1 and CDR2 sequences are KGHSH and LQKENI. The V gene lost 6 bases and the J gene lost 1 base, with 12 bases spanning the gap. This CDR3 has 14 amino acids. For the CDR3, the DNA is TGTGCCAGCTCCCACGACAGCCAGAACACTGAAGCTTTCTTT. Residues: CASSHDSQNTEAFF.

Concerning this clone: One junction end disagrees with the germline gene, perhaps due to a read error. This chain links TRBV28 with TRBJ2-3; 8 bases line up with TRBD2. The CDR3 runs to 12 residues. Germline-derived CDR1 and CDR2 are MDHEN and SYDVKM. As DNA, the CDR3 is TGTGCCAGCAGTTCTCGGGGAGCGGGAGCCTTTTTT. Its translation: CASSSRGAGAFF.

This clone was observed a single time. This chain joins TRBV4-1 and TRBJ2-6; D unclear. CDR1 is MGHRA, CDR2 YSYEKL, per germline. Trimming removed 0 bases from V and 3 bases from J, with 15 bases in between. CDR3 size: 18 residues. Written as DNA, the CDR3 is TGCGCCAGCAGCCAAGATCCGTCTTATAACTTTGGGGCCAACGTCCTGACTTTC. As protein: CASSQDPSYNFGANVLTF.

The rearrangement links TRBV15 to TRBJ1-6; 8 nucleotides match TRBD1. With 0 bases clipped from V and 6 bases from J, the junction kept 1 base outside the gene matches. Germline V gives CDR1 LNHNV, CDR2 YYDKDF (reference sequence). The CDR3 has 15 amino acids. The DNA of the CDR3 is TGTGCCACCAGCAGAGAAGGGACAGGTAATTCACCCCTCCACTTT. It specifies CATSREGTGNSPLHF. Combining the CDR3 with reference TRBV15 and TRBJ1-6 gives the whole variable domain DAMVIQNPRYQVTQFGKPVTLSCSQTLNHNVMYWYQQKSSQAPKLLFHYYDKDFNNEADTPDNFQSRRPNTSFCFLDIRSPGLGDTAMYLCATSREGTGNSPLHFGNGTRLTVT.

V and J are TRBV12-3 or TRBV12-4 and TRBJ2-7, with D maybe TRBD2 (5 bases). V lost 6 bases and J lost 3, with 9 bases in between. This CDR3 has 12 residues. This chain's CDR3 is CASRTNSYEQYF. The CDR3 DNA reads as TGTGCCAGCAGGACTAACAGCTACGAGCAGTACTTC.

This sequence joins TRBV2 and TRBJ1-1; tentative D call: TRBD1 (5 bases). Trimming shortened V by 7 bases and J by 6 bases, and 27 bases separated the two germline ends. The length of the CDR3 is 17 residues. Germline V CDR1 and CDR2: SNHLY, FYNNEI. The CDR3 DNA sequence: TGTGCCAGCACCCAACCGGGCAGGGTCGAAGGTTCGTCTGAAGCTTTCTTT. It is translated as CASTQPGRVEGSSEAFF.

The rearrangement uses TRBV19 and TRBJ1-4, with D possibly being TRBD1 (5 bases). The V end was cut by 5 bases, the J end by 5 bases, with 15 bases between. CDR3 length equals 15 residues. Germline CDR1 LNHDA, CDR2 SQIVND (reference sequence). CDR3: CASSSPGRGNEKLFF. The CDR3, as DNA: TGTGCCAGTAGTTCCCCGGGGAGGGGAAATGAAAAACTGTTTTTT.

The J gene is TRBJ1-5, the V gene TRBV7-2; 9 bases align to TRBD1. The V and J ends lost 5 bases and 4 bases, in that order; junction bases with no gene match: 9. CDR3 length: 16 residues. CDR1 is SGHTA, CDR2 FQGNSA, per germline. The CDR3 is CASSPLPGTGNQPQHF. The CDR3 nucleotides read TGTGCCAGCAGCCCACTCCCAGGGACAGGGAATCAGCCCCAGCATTTT.

The chain has TRBV11-2 and TRBJ1-5; TRBD1 is a possible D gene (6 bases). Germline CDR1 reads SGHAT; CDR2 reads FQNNGV. V was trimmed by 4 bases and J by 0 bases, leaving 16 bases between them. CDR3 length: 17 residues. Written as DNA, the CDR3 is TGTGCCAGCAGCTCCGGGGGGGGGCGGAATAGCAATCAGCCCCAGCATTTT. It codes for CASSSGGGRNSNQPQHF.

This chain joins TRBV30 and TRBJ2-1; tentative D call: TRBD1 (5 bases). Looked up from germline, CDR1 is GTSNPN and CDR2 is SVGIG (reference sequence). The CDR3 contains 14 residues. Trimming pared 0 bases from V and 3 bases from J, leaving 9 bases between. The CDR3 sequence: CAWSVTTDYNEQFF. CDR3 bases: TGTGCCTGGAGTGTCACGACAGACTACAATGAGCAGTTCTTC.

This clone was seen more than once but under ten times. The chain recombines TRBV5-8 with TRBJ2-7, with D maybe TRBD1 (6 bases). There are 14 residues in the CDR3. Germline CDR1 reads SGHTS; CDR2 reads YDEGEE. V was trimmed by 4 bases and J by 6 bases, leaving 17 bases between them. CDR3 in DNA: TGTGCCAGCAGCCGGACAGACTGGGGAGCCGAGCAGTACTTC. It yields the protein CASSRTDWGAEQYF.

This clone was counted ten times or more. The V gene is TRBV6-1, the J gene TRBJ2-7, with 11 bases identical to TRBD2. Germline-derived CDR1 and CDR2 are MNHNS and SASEGT. Trimming at V came to 3 bases and at J to 5 bases, leaving 6 bases not matched to a gene. The CDR3 is 15 amino acids. Here the CDR3 DNA reads TGTGCCAGCAGTGAGTTAGCGGGAGGGACAGACGAGCAGTACTTC. Encoded protein: CASSELAGGTDEQYF.

This chain links TRBV10-3 with TRBJ2-1; 13 bases are a match to TRBD2. The germline gives CDR1 ENHRY, CDR2 SYGVKD. The length of the CDR3 is 18 residues. J lost 6 bases, V lost 6 bases, and 14 bases had no gene match. Here the CDR3 reads CAISFSGTSGAGGNEQFF. The CDR3 region has the DNA TGTGCCATCAGCTTCTCCGGGACTAGCGGGGCGGGCGGCAATGAGCAGTTCTTC.

The chain has TRBV6-6 and TRBJ1-5; D remains ambiguous. The CDR3 is 13 residues long. Between the trimmed V and J ends, which lost 6 bases and 0 bases, there was a span of 6 bases. CDR1 and CDR2 from the germline V gene are MNHNY and SVGAGI (reference sequence). The CDR3 bases are TGTGCCAGCAGGACTGATAGCAATCAGCCCCAGCATTTT. It encodes CASRTDSNQPQHF.

The gene calls are TRBV24-1 and TRBJ2-1, with D possibly being TRBD1 (6 bases). The germline CDR1 and CDR2 sequences are KGHDR and SFDVKD. The CDR3 sequence is 16 residues long. Trimming left V 4 bases short and J 7 bases short, with 19 bases between. The CDR3 DNA reads as TGTGCCACCAGTGAGAAGACAGGCACGGGGCGAAATGAGCAGTTCTTC. Amino acid sequence: CATSEKTGTGRNEQFF.

This rearrangement joins TRBV5-1 to TRBJ1-2; TRBD1 matches 10 bases. The CDR3 spans 16 residues. Germline V gives CDR1 SGHRS, CDR2 YFSETQ. Germline trimming cut 2 bases from V and 7 bases from J; bases unmatched to any gene: 11. The CDR3 spells CASSLQMTGGAGGYTF. The CDR3 DNA reads as TGCGCCAGCAGCTTACAGATGACAGGGGGCGCGGGTGGCTACACCTTC.

This clone was counted a few times. This chain links TRBV7-2 with TRBJ1-5, with no clear D. Trimming removed 0 bases from V and 0 bases from J, with 15 bases in between. CDR1 is SGHTA and CDR2 is FQGNSA in the germline V gene. The CDR3 has 18 residues. CDR3 loop: CASSLAFAPSGSNQPQHF. CDR3 sequence (DNA): TGTGCCAGCAGCTTAGCTTTCGCCCCTTCAGGTAGCAATCAGCCCCAGCATTTT.

The V call is TRBV29-1, the J call TRBJ2-3; D is unclear. Looked up from germline, CDR1 is SQVTM and CDR2 is ANQGSEA. Trimming stripped 7 bases from V and 3 bases from J, with 14 bases between. The CDR3 contains 13 residues. In DNA, the CDR3 is TGCAGCGCCCCGGGTGGAACGACAGATACGCAGTATTTT. Protein product: CSAPGGTTDTQYF.

The chain combines TRBV3-1 (or the pseudogene TRBV3-2) with TRBJ1-2; D gene uncertain. Trimming took 11 bases from V and 5 from J, leaving 24 bases between them. Per germline, CDR1 LGHDT and CDR2 YNNKEL (reference sequence). There are 15 residues in the CDR3. In nucleotides, the CDR3 is TGTGCCTCCAAACCCTCCGGGAACAGACCGTATGGCTACACCTTC. This encodes CASKPSGNRPYGYTF.

The chain uses TRBV29-1 and TRBJ1-1; D gene ambiguous. Deletions cut 8 bases from V and 7 bases from J, with 14 bases between. Per the germline V gene, CDR1 is SQVTM and CDR2 is ANQGSEA. CDR3 length: 11 residues. The CDR3 protein is CSTRMMDEAFF. The CDR3 DNA reads as TGCAGCACCAGGATGATGGATGAAGCTTTCTTT.

The chain combines TRBV6-5 with TRBJ1-4; a weak D match, TRBD1 (5 bases). The CDR3 length is 15 residues. V dropped 0 bases and J dropped 2 bases, with 7 bases sitting between them. Germline-derived CDR1 and CDR2 are MNHEY and SVGAGI. The CDR3 loop reads CASSYSAGTNEKLFF. The CDR3 DNA reads as TGTGCCAGCAGTTACTCGGCAGGGACTAATGAAAAACTGTTTTTT.

The V gene is TRBV4-1, the J gene TRBJ1-1; TRBD1 is a possible D gene (6 bases). Trimming stripped 4 bases from V and 0 bases from J, with 15 bases between. From germline, CDR1 is MGHRA and CDR2 YSYEKL. The CDR3 has 16 residues. Here the CDR3 reads CASSRITGQMNTEAFF. CDR3 sequence (DNA): TGCGCCAGCAGCCGGATTACAGGACAGATGAACACTGAAGCTTTCTTT.

This clone was picked up one time. V usage is TRBV5-4 and J usage is TRBJ1-2; maybe TRBD1 (5 bases). Germline CDR1 and CDR2: SGHNT and YYREEE (reference sequence). V lost 0 bases and J lost 1, with 10 bases in between. This CDR3 comprises 15 residues. The CDR3 loop reads CASSLATVGNYGYTF. For the CDR3, the DNA is TGTGCCAGCAGCTTGGCGACAGTGGGTAACTATGGCTACACCTTC.

V and J are TRBV10-3 and TRBJ1-2; 7 bases line up with TRBD1. Germline CDR1 and CDR2: ENHRY and SYGVKD. With V trimmed by 10 bases and J by 0 bases, 11 bases remained unmatched. The CDR3 is 15 residues long. CDR3 sequence: CATQTGATTNYGYTF. Written as DNA, the CDR3 is TGTGCCACTCAAACAGGGGCGACCACTAACTATGGCTACACCTTC.